These T cell receptor beta chains were read from a single sample in a study of blood T cell repertoires in COVID-19. The protocol was immunoSEQ multiplex PCR, while the TCRdb copy is restricted to in-frame clones and leaves out a portion. The sample includes about 200,000 clones, around 80% of them seen just once. What was sequenced was peripheral blood. The receptor source for this set is a woman aged 70-85 years with acute or convalescent COVID-19. CDR3s include the opening cysteine and the closing phenylalanine or tryptophan. Each record gives: V gene, clone size, J gene, D gene, CDR3 DNA, CDR3 protein. A D gene is named only where the DNA matches it firmly. Some rows have no size entry. The others give once, few or many, or a class for an expanded clone.

V gene: TRBV9; clone size: NA; J gene: TRBJ2-2; D gene: NA; CDR3 DNA: TGTGCCAGCAGCGTAGTCGGGGGAGGAGCCGGGGAGCTGTTTTTT; CDR3 protein: CASSVVGGGAGELFF
V gene: TRBV10-2; clone size: NA; J gene: TRBJ1-6; D gene: TRBD1; CDR3 DNA: TGCGCCAGCAGTTCAGGAGGACAGGATAATTCACCCCTCCACTTT; CDR3 protein: CASSSGGQDNSPLHF
V gene: TRBV24-1; clone size: NA; J gene: TRBJ2-3; D gene: NA; CDR3 DNA: TGTGCCACCAGTGCTGGCAGGGGTTCCGGGGATACGCAGTATTTT; CDR3 protein: CATSAGRGSGDTQYF
V gene: TRBV5-4; clone size: NA; J gene: TRBJ2-3; D gene: TRBD2; CDR3 DNA: TGTGCCAGCAGCTTGGACATGGGTCGGGAGGGGTCGAGCACAGATACGCAGTATTTT; CDR3 protein: CASSLDMGREGSSTDTQYF
V gene: TRBV3-1/TRBV3-2; clone size: NA; J gene: TRBJ2-2; D gene: NA; CDR3 DNA: TGTGCCAGCAGCCAAGATTCGAGGGCCGCTTTCGAAGGGGAGCTGTTTTTT; CDR3 protein: CASSQDSRAAFEGELFF
V gene: TRBV19; clone size: NA; J gene: TRBJ1-1; D gene: NA; CDR3 DNA: TGTGCCAGTATCCCCCTGACAGGTGAAGGAGCTTTCTTT; CDR3 protein: CASIPLTGEGAFF
V gene: TRBV28; clone size: NA; J gene: TRBJ2-7; D gene: TRBD1; CDR3 DNA: TGTGCCAGCAGCTCCGGGACAGGGGCCTACGAGCAGTACTTC; CDR3 protein: CASSSGTGAYEQYF
V gene: TRBV6-5; clone size: NA; J gene: TRBJ1-3; D gene: TRBD1; CDR3 DNA: TGTGCCATCCAAAGGGGACAGCCTGGAAACACCATATATTTT; CDR3 protein: CAIQRGQPGNTIYF
V gene: TRBV9; clone size: few; J gene: TRBJ2-1; D gene: TRBD2; CDR3 DNA: TGTGCCAGCAGCGTAGAGACTAGCGGGTTATACAATGAGCAGTTCTTC; CDR3 protein: CASSVETSGLYNEQFF
V gene: TRBV5-1; clone size: NA; J gene: TRBJ2-2; D gene: NA; CDR3 DNA: TGCGCCAGCAGCTTGGGTCAGGGCTCCGGGGAGCTGTTTTTT; CDR3 protein: CASSLGQGSGELFF
V gene: TRBV6-5; clone size: NA; J gene: TRBJ1-1; D gene: TRBD1; CDR3 DNA: TGTGCCAGCAGTTACCCGGGACAGGGGGCCAATGGTGAAGCTTTCTTT; CDR3 protein: CASSYPGQGANGEAFF
V gene: TRBV28; clone size: few; J gene: TRBJ1-4; D gene: TRBD1; CDR3 DNA: TGTGCCAGCAGTTCTCCGGGACAGGGGAGAGAAAAACTGTTTTTT; CDR3 protein: CASSSPGQGREKLFF
V gene: TRBV7-9; clone size: NA; J gene: TRBJ2-4; D gene: NA; CDR3 DNA: TGTGCCAGCAGCTTCCCTCAGGGGCAAAACATTCAGTACTTC; CDR3 protein: CASSFPQGQNIQYF
V gene: TRBV27; clone size: NA; J gene: TRBJ2-1; D gene: TRBD2; CDR3 DNA: TGTGCCAGCAGTCCCTTCGGAGCGGGAGACCGGAATGAGCAGTTCTTC; CDR3 protein: CASSPFGAGDRNEQFF